The 14 T cell receptor beta chains given below trace back to one sample, sequenced in a study of CD8+ T cells in alopecia areata. cDNA prepared by RNA extraction and subsequent reverse transcription served as the template for sequencing. Only in-frame clones appear in the TCRdb table, and some are missing; sequencing was by immunoSEQ multiplex PCR. The sample includes roughly 170,000 clones, around three fifths of them seen just once. This specimen consisted of CD4+ T cells sorted from blood, obtained at week 0. These receptors all stem from a human donor with alopecia areata.

This chain uses TRBV6-5 with TRBJ1-4; no definite D call. The V gene lost 0 bases and the J gene lost 0 bases, with 8 bases spanning the gap. The CDR3 sequence is 16 residues long. Germline CDR1 is MNHEY and CDR2 is SVGAGI. CDR3 coding DNA: TGTGCCAGCAGTTACTCCCCGGGCGCAACTAATGAAAAACTGTTTTTT. Protein sequence: CASSYSPGATNEKLFF.

This clone was seen more than once but under ten times. This chain uses TRBV30 with TRBJ2-6; possibly TRBD1 or TRBD2 for D (7 bases each). The germline V gene encodes CDR1 GTSNPN and CDR2 SVGIG (reference sequence). V lost 0 bases, J lost 0 bases, and 21 bases lay in between. The CDR3 contains 20 residues. The CDR3 here is CAWSVWGGGLEFSGANVLTF. For the CDR3, the DNA is TGTGCCTGGAGTGTATGGGGAGGGGGCTTGGAATTCTCTGGGGCCAACGTCCTGACTTTC.

The CDR3 DNA sequence: TGCAGCGTTGAAGGGCAGGCTAGCTCCTACGAGCAGTACTTC. Protein product: CSVEGQASSYEQYF. The chain is built from TRBV29-1 and TRBJ2-7; no clear D gene. CDR3 length: 14 amino acids. The V end was cut by 1 base, the J end by 0 bases, with 10 bases between. The V gene's germline CDR1 is SQVTM and CDR2 ANQGSEA.

CDR3 coding DNA: TGTGCCATCAGTGGACCCGGGGCTGGGGGCACTGAAGCTTTCTTT. This sequence encodes CAISGPGAGGTEAFF. V and J are TRBV10-3 and TRBJ1-1, with a tentative D call TRBD1 (5 bases). Looked up from germline, CDR1 is ENHRY and CDR2 is SYGVKD. There are 15 residues in the CDR3. With 4 bases removed from V and 4 bases from J, the gap between germline ends came to 16 bases.

The chain couples TRBV5-1 to TRBJ2-3; 7 nucleotides agree with TRBD1. The CDR3 contains 14 residues. Germline-derived CDR1 and CDR2 are SGHRS and YFSETQ. Unmatched junction bases numbered 5, after V lost 4 bases and J lost 3 bases. CDR3 in DNA: TGCGCCAGCAGCGTGGGACAGCAAACAGATACGCAGTATTTT. It specifies CASSVGQQTDTQYF.

This sequence joins TRBV6-5 and TRBJ2-7, with D possibly called TRBD1 or TRBD2 (5 bases each). CDR1 and CDR2 from the germline V gene are MNHEY and SVGAGI. The ends were cut back, 2 bases at V and 2 bases at J, with 13 bases in the middle. This CDR3 contains 15 residues. As DNA, the CDR3 is TGTGCCAGCAGTTACGGGGGAGCCGGGCCCTACGAGCAGTACTTC. It encodes CASSYGGAGPYEQYF.

V is TRBV29-1 and J is TRBJ2-4; 7 positions match TRBD1. This CDR3 is 13 amino acids long. With V trimmed by 5 bases and J by 4 bases, 5 bases remained unmatched. From germline, CDR1 is SQVTM and CDR2 ANQGSEA. The CDR3: CSVSYRGKNIQYF. As DNA, the CDR3 is TGCAGCGTTAGTTACAGGGGTAAAAACATTCAGTACTTC. Drawing the rest from reference TRBV29-1 and TRBJ2-4, the complete variable domain is SAVISQKPSRDICQRGTSLTIQCQVDSQVTMMFWYRQQPGQSLTLIATANQGSEATYESGFVIDKFPISRPNLTFSTLTVSNMSPEDSSIYLCSVSYRGKNIQYFGAGTRLSVL.

This clone came up a few times. Written as DNA, the CDR3 is TGTGCCAGCAGTGCCAACAAGGCGAACACCGGGGAGCTGTTTTTT. It encodes CASSANKANTGELFF. This chain links TRBV25-1 with TRBJ2-2; D unresolved. CDR1 is MGHDK and CDR2 is SYGVNS in the germline V gene. V dropped 4 bases and J dropped 0 bases, with 9 bases sitting between them. The CDR3 spans 15 residues.

V gene TRBV4-3 combines with J gene TRBJ1-2; D is undetermined. V shed 2 bases and J shed 2 bases, with 6 bases lying between them. The CDR3 consists of 13 residues. Germline-derived CDR1 and CDR2 are LGHNA and YSLEER. The CDR3 DNA sequence: TGCGCCAGCAGCCAAAGCAGGAACTATGGCTACACCTTC. Translation gives CASSQSRNYGYTF.

The chain combines TRBV14 with TRBJ2-7; 7 bases are a match to TRBD1. The CDR3 extends over 14 amino acids. Germline V gives CDR1 SGHDN, CDR2 FVKESK. The trim removed 4 bases at V and 3 bases at J, leaving 6 bases unmatched. The chain's CDR3 is CASSLMGQYYEQYF. The CDR3 nucleotides are TGTGCCAGCAGCCTCATGGGACAGTACTACGAGCAGTACTTC.

V usage is TRBV4-1 and J usage is TRBJ2-5; no definite D call. Germline assignment: CDR1 MGHRA and CDR2 YSYEKL. The CDR3 covers 14 residues. V shed 3 bases and J shed 4 bases, with 12 bases lying between them. In DNA, the CDR3 is TGCGCCAGCAGCCAGGTTTTGGTTTCAGAGACCCAGTACTTC. Encoded protein: CASSQVLVSETQYF.

This clone was observed a handful of times. This sequence joins TRBV7-9 and TRBJ2-7; D unresolved. The V and J ends lost 4 bases and 3 bases respectively, with 10 bases between them. CDR1 and CDR2 from the germline V gene are SEHNR and FQNEAQ (reference sequence). The CDR3 totals 13 residues. For the CDR3, the DNA is TGTGCCAGCAGCTCGGACGCAATCTACGAGCAGTACTTC. It is translated as CASSSDAIYEQYF.

This clone was recorded a few times. The chain couples TRBV19 to TRBJ1-1, with D uncertain. V shed 8 bases and J shed 3 bases, with 22 bases lying between them. The CDR3 is 16 residues long. From germline, CDR1 is LNHDA and CDR2 SQIVND (reference sequence). The CDR3 region is CASSYSKPPVDTEAFF. The CDR3 DNA reads TGTGCCAGTTCGTACTCTAAGCCCCCCGTGGACACTGAAGCTTTCTTT.

V is TRBV18 and J is TRBJ1-4, with no clear D. Germline loops: CDR1 KGHSH, CDR2 LQKENI. Trimming removed 6 bases at V and 0 bases at J, with 14 bases between. This CDR3 is built from 16 residues. The CDR3 reads CASSTGFGTTNEKLFF. The CDR3 DNA is TGTGCCAGCTCCACCGGGTTTGGAACAACTAATGAAAAACTGTTTTTT. Full variable domain (rest looked up from reference TRBV18 and TRBJ1-4): NAGVMQNPRHLVRRRGQEARLRCSPMKGHSHVYWYRQLPEEGLKFMVYLQKENIIDESGMPKERFSAEFPKEGPSILRIQQVVRGDSAAYFCASSTGFGTTNEKLFFGSGTQLSVL.